One and the same sample provided the 21 T cell receptor beta chains below, sequenced in a study of blood T cells in healthy people across ages. A sample-barcoded 5' primer and a J-beta primer mix were used in a second PCR of about 6 to 11 cycles. TCRdb reanalysed the 5' RACE reads using MiXCR and keeps one entry per CDR3 protein. The data show approximately 400,000 distinct CDR3 sequences, 50% to 60% seen once. The source material was blood. The receptors here all came from a man aged 55 to 70 in good health.

This clonotype was picked up a small number of times. The J gene is TRBJ2-5, the V gene TRBV15; 8 bases match TRBD2. Germline V gene sequence: CDR1 LNHNV, CDR2 YYDKDF (reference sequence). The length of the CDR3 is 15 residues. The trim removed 0 bases at V and 2 bases at J, leaving 2 bases unmatched. Written as DNA, the CDR3 is TGTGCCACCAGCAGAGAAACTAGCGGTCAAGAGACCCAGTACTTC. It translates to CATSRETSGQETQYF.

The chain uses TRBV12-3 or TRBV12-4 and TRBJ1-1, with D tentatively TRBD1 (5 bases). Trimming cost V 7 bases and J 3 bases, with 15 bases left between them. This CDR3 is built from 14 residues. CDR3 DNA sequence: TGTGCCAGCACAACTGGGGGGGGTGACACTGAAGCTTTCTTT. Amino acids: CASTTGGGDTEAFF.

The chain has TRBV28 and TRBJ1-2, with 8 positions matching TRBD1. Germline-derived CDR1 and CDR2 are MDHEN and SYDVKM. The trim removed 8 bases at V and 2 bases at J, leaving 10 bases unmatched. The CDR3 totals 15 residues. CDR3 in amino acids: CASSEEGTGNYGYTF. The CDR3 coding sequence is TGTGCCAGCTCTGAGGAGGGGACAGGAAACTATGGCTACACCTTC.

This rearrangement joins TRBV7-8 to TRBJ1-6; D unresolved. The germline CDR1 and CDR2 sequences are SGHVS and FQNEAQ. The V end lost 5 bases, the J end lost 5 bases, and 10 bases lay between the germline ends. CDR3 length: 14 amino acids. The CDR3 spells CASSANKDNSPLHF. CDR3 coding DNA: TGTGCCAGCAGCGCCAACAAGGATAATTCACCCCTCCACTTT.

The chain joins TRBV10-3 to TRBJ2-4; either TRBD1 or TRBD2 may supply D (5 bases each). The DNA end is more similar to TRBJ2-7, so the J call may be wrong. CDR3 length equals 14 residues. In germline, CDR1 is ENHRY, CDR2 SYGVKD. In DNA, the CDR3 is TGTGCCATCAGTGAGTCCGGGACGGAATACGAGCAGTACTTC. Protein product: CAISESGTEYEQYF.

The chain couples TRBV6-1 to TRBJ1-5; 7 nucleotides line up with TRBD1. The junction had 2 bases not matched to a gene; V was cut back by 6 bases and J by 0 bases. Germline CDR1 is MNHNS and CDR2 is SASEGT. This CDR3 comprises 14 residues. The CDR3 here is CASRNRGSNQPQHF. The CDR3 nucleotides are TGTGCCAGCAGGAACAGGGGTAGCAATCAGCCCCAGCATTTT.

This clonotype appeared a few times. The chain is built from TRBV7-2 and TRBJ2-1; the match to TRBD2 covers 9 bases. The J segment lost 4 bases and the V segment lost 4 bases, leaving 20 bases of the junction unmatched. Germline lookup yields CDR1 SGHTA and CDR2 FQGNSA. The CDR3 contains 20 residues. Here the CDR3 DNA reads TGTGCCAGCAGCTCTCGGGGCCCAAGGGAGACTAGCGGACTATACAATGAGCAGTTCTTC. Its translation is CASSSRGPRETSGLYNEQFF. Full variable domain (rest looked up from reference TRBV7-2 and TRBJ2-1): GAGVSQSPSNKVTEKGKDVELRCDPISGHTALYWYRQSLGQGLEFLIYFQGNSAPDKSGLPSDRFSAERTGGSVSTLTIQRTQQEDSAVYLCASSSRGPRETSGLYNEQFFGPGTRLTVL.

This clonotype has more than one count but fewer than ten. A much larger clone sits a single nucleotide away, making a read error possible. CDR3 amino acids: CASSRGQGGEQYF. The DNA of the CDR3 is TGTGCCAGCAGCCGTGGACAGGGGGGCGAGCAGTACTTC. V usage is TRBV28 and J usage is TRBJ2-7; 10 bases are a match to TRBD1. In germline, CDR1 is MDHEN, CDR2 SYDVKM. The CDR3 length is 13 residues. With 6 bases clipped from V and 6 bases from J, the junction kept 5 bases outside the gene matches.

Note on this clonotype: The junction and the germline gene differ at one end; a read error may be behind it. V usage is TRBV7-2 and J usage is TRBJ2-1, with 9 bases lining up with TRBD1. CDR1 SGHTA and CDR2 FQGNSA come from the germline V gene. The CDR3 covers 15 residues. For the CDR3, the DNA is TGTGCCAGCAGCTCAACAGGGGGCGGGTACAAGGAGCAGTTCTTC. It codes for CASSSTGGGYKEQFF. Complete variable domain (other parts from reference TRBV7-2 and TRBJ2-1): GAGVSQSPSNKVTEKGKDVELRCDPISGHTALYWYRQSLGQGLEFLIYFQGNSAPDKSGLPSDRFSAERTGGSVSTLTIQRTQQEDSAVYLCASSSTGGGYKEQFFGPGTRLTVL.

The chain has TRBV18 and TRBJ2-5; 9 nucleotides match TRBD1. This CDR3 is built from 15 residues. Germline CDR1 reads KGHSH; CDR2 reads LQKENI. V was pared by 1 base and J by 11 bases, with 11 bases of the junction left unmatched. CDR3 protein: CASSPRDRAFNEQYF. Here the CDR3 DNA reads TGTGCCAGCTCACCACGGGACAGGGCATTCAATGAGCAGTACTTC.

The chain links TRBV4-1 to TRBJ2-5; D may correspond to TRBD1 or TRBD2 (5 bases each). Germline CDR1 MGHRA, CDR2 YSYEKL. V was shortened by 0 bases and J by 3 bases, with 14 bases between the two germline ends. The CDR3 spans 16 residues. Here the CDR3 reads CASSQDLGVGKETQYF. CDR3 DNA: TGCGCCAGCAGCCAAGATCTGGGGGTAGGGAAAGAGACCCAGTACTTC.

This clonotype showed up many times. The chain links TRBV20-1 to TRBJ2-7; TRBD2 matches at 10 bases. The CDR3 runs 13 residues. In germline, CDR1 is DFQATT, CDR2 SNEGSKA (reference sequence). The J segment lost 6 bases and the V segment lost 5 bases, leaving 7 bases of the junction unmatched. The CDR3 sequence: CSAALAGVPEQYF. For the CDR3, the DNA is TGCAGTGCTGCCCTAGCGGGAGTTCCCGAGCAGTACTTC.

The V gene is TRBV5-6, the J gene TRBJ2-3; D is possibly TRBD2 (6 bases). The CDR3 covers 16 residues. The germline V gene has CDR1 SGHDT and CDR2 YYEEEE. Trimming removed 2 bases at V and 0 bases at J, with 13 bases between. CDR3 residues: CASSFRRDFSTDTQYF. The CDR3 nucleotides are TGTGCCAGCAGCTTTAGGAGGGACTTTAGCACAGATACGCAGTATTTT.

The chain recombines TRBV14 with TRBJ1-1; maybe TRBD1 (5 bases). The CDR3 sequence is 15 residues long. With 0 bases removed from V and 7 bases from J, the gap between germline ends came to 15 bases. Germline lookup yields CDR1 SGHDN and CDR2 FVKESK. The CDR3 loop is CASSQDLNTQGEAFF. The CDR3 DNA reads as TGTGCCAGCAGCCAAGATCTTAACACGCAGGGTGAAGCTTTCTTT.

This clonotype has only a few counts. V is TRBV7-2 and J is TRBJ2-3, with D possibly TRBD1 on 6 matching bases. V was pared by 0 bases and J by 13 bases, with 17 bases between. This CDR3 has 14 residues. Per germline, CDR1 SGHTA and CDR2 FQGNSA. In DNA form, the CDR3 reads TGTGCCAGCAGCTTAGCGCAACAGGGCCTATCAGAGTATTTT. It is translated as CASSLAQQGLSEYF.

This chain uses TRBV9 with TRBJ2-1, with D tentatively TRBD1 or TRBD2 (5 bases each). Germline V gene data show CDR1 as SGDLS and CDR2 as YYNGEE. The CDR3 is 15 residues long. The V end was cut by 3 bases, the J end by 2 bases, with 12 bases between. The CDR3 bases are TGTGCCAGCAGCGAGAGGGGCGGTCCCTACAATGAGCAGTTCTTC. Encoded protein: CASSERGGPYNEQFF.

This clonotype was seen at least ten times. J is TRBJ2-5 and V is TRBV27, with D possibly TRBD2 on 6 matching bases. The CDR3 has 14 amino acids. Germline lookup yields CDR1 MNHEY and CDR2 SMNVEV (reference sequence). Trimming removed 5 bases at V and 5 bases at J, with 15 bases between. CDR3 bases: TGTGCCAGCAGTCGGGACTTCCCGGGGGAGACCCAGTACTTC. Its translation is CASSRDFPGETQYF.

The gene calls are TRBV6-5 and TRBJ2-5; D is possibly TRBD1 (5 bases). The end of the DNA is better explained by TRBJ2-7, so the J call may be wrong. Germline lookup yields CDR1 MNHEY and CDR2 SVGAGI. This CDR3 is 15 amino acids long. The CDR3 protein is CASSYSMTEDYEQYF. CDR3 DNA: TGTGCCAGCAGTTACTCGATGACAGAAGACTACGAGCAGTACTTC.

This chain joins TRBV29-1 and TRBJ2-1; D gene unclear. The V gene lost 3 bases and the J gene lost 1 base, with 10 bases spanning the gap. CDR1 and CDR2 (germline): SQVTM, ANQGSEA. The CDR3 has 14 amino acids. CDR3 loop: CSVDSDRSYNEQFF. CDR3 bases: TGCAGCGTTGACAGTGATAGGTCCTACAATGAGCAGTTCTTC.

The chain is built from TRBV28 and TRBJ2-7, with no clear D. CDR3 length: 15 amino acids. The germline gives CDR1 MDHEN, CDR2 SYDVKM. The germline V and J ends were trimmed by 6 bases and 7 bases, with 22 bases remaining between them. The CDR3 sequence is CASSKAGSSSKEQYF. As DNA, the CDR3 is TGTGCCAGCAGCAAGGCTGGTAGTTCGTCCAAGGAGCAGTACTTC.

The genes are TRBV7-2 and TRBJ2-1; 14 bases match TRBD2. Per the germline V gene, CDR1 is SGHTA and CDR2 is FQGNSA. Trimming removed 4 bases from V and 6 bases from J; junction bases left unmatched: 8. This CDR3 contains 17 residues. The CDR3 sequence: CASSSSTSGRGGNEQFF. The DNA of the CDR3 is TGTGCCAGCAGCTCCTCGACTAGCGGGAGGGGGGGCAATGAGCAGTTCTTC.